This entry describes one TCR beta chain. This specimen belongs to a study of T cell changes during pregnancy in multiple sclerosis. V lost 5 bases to trimming and J lost 3 bases; unmatched junction nucleotides: 5. The CDR3 spans 16 residues. The germline V gene encodes CDR1 SGHTA and CDR2 FQGNSA. The assay was immunoSEQ multiplex PCR, and TCRdb's table has in-frame clones only and misses some. The sample has around 60,000 clones; roughly 90% are singletons. The origin of this receptor is a female donor in good health, enrolled as a control in a pregnancy study. The chain recombines TRBV7-2 with TRBJ2-1; 12 bases map to TRBD2. The source material was peripheral blood, sampled in the second trimester of pregnancy. The CDR3 is CASSQASGGVYNEQFF. The DNA for the CDR3 is TGTGCCAGCAGCCAAGCTAGCGGGGGGGTCTACAATGAGCAGTTCTTC.